Listed below are T cell receptor beta chains from one sample, sequenced in a study of T cells in Graves' hyperthyroidism and ophthalmopathy. TCRdb analysed the multiplex PCR reads with MiXCR anew, one entry per CDR3 protein. The profile shows 530,000 or so distinct CDR3 sequences, roughly 24% of them singletons. Sequencing was carried out using blood. The receptors shown here come from a woman aged 25 to 45 with Graves' ophthalmopathy. CDR3s include the opening cysteine and the closing phenylalanine or tryptophan. Fields, in order: D gene, V gene, clone size, J gene, CDR3 protein, CDR3 DNA. D genes are given only for firm matches. The size field is filled for only some rows; it gives once, few, many or a size class.

D gene: NA
V gene: TRBV12-3/TRBV12-4
clone size: many
J gene: TRBJ1-2
CDR3 protein: CASSLTQGTYGYTF
CDR3 DNA: TGTGCCAGCAGTTTAACGCAGGGAACGTATGGCTACACCTTC

D gene: TRBD1
V gene: TRBV12-3/TRBV12-4
clone size: NA
J gene: TRBJ1-5
CDR3 protein: CASSLATGRGMPQHF
CDR3 DNA: TGTGCCAGCAGTTTAGCGACAGGGAGAGGTATGCCCCAGCATTTT

D gene: NA
V gene: TRBV10-3
clone size: many
J gene: TRBJ1-5
CDR3 protein: CAISESTTGNQPQHF
CDR3 DNA: TGTGCCATCAGTGAGTCGACGACAGGCAATCAGCCCCAGCATTTT

D gene: TRBD2
V gene: TRBV3-1
clone size: many
J gene: TRBJ2-5
CDR3 protein: CASSRGLLAGGQETQYF
CDR3 DNA: TGTGCCAGCAGCCGAGGACTTCTAGCGGGGGGCCAAGAGACCCAGTACTTC

D gene: NA
V gene: TRBV7-8
clone size: NA
J gene: TRBJ2-5
CDR3 protein: CASSYPGQAQETQYF
CDR3 DNA: TGTGCCAGCAGTTATCCGGGACAAGCTCAAGAGACCCAGTACTTC

D gene: NA
V gene: TRBV28
clone size: many
J gene: TRBJ2-2
CDR3 protein: CASSRPQNTGELFF
CDR3 DNA: TGTGCCAGCAGTCGACCCCAGAACACCGGGGAGCTGTTTTTT

D gene: TRBD2
V gene: TRBV4-2
clone size: many
J gene: TRBJ2-5
CDR3 protein: CASSSRAGGTQETQYF
CDR3 DNA: TGTGCCAGCAGCTCCCGCGCGGGGGGCACACAAGAGACCCAGTACTTC

D gene: NA
V gene: TRBV12-3/TRBV12-4
clone size: many
J gene: TRBJ2-4
CDR3 protein: CASSRRDTNIQYF
CDR3 DNA: TGTGCCAGCAGCCGCCGGGACACAAACATTCAGTACTTC

D gene: TRBD2
V gene: TRBV20-1
clone size: many
J gene: TRBJ2-5
CDR3 protein: CSARDQRLAGAYQETQYF
CDR3 DNA: TGCAGTGCTAGAGATCAGCGACTAGCGGGGGCCTACCAAGAGACCCAGTACTTC

D gene: NA
V gene: TRBV6-2/TRBV6-3
clone size: many
J gene: TRBJ1-2
CDR3 protein: CASSLYGQRRTRLYGYTF
CDR3 DNA: TGTGCCAGCAGCTTATACGGACAGCGAAGGACCAGACTTTATGGCTACACCTTC

D gene: NA
V gene: TRBV6-1
clone size: NA
J gene: TRBJ1-5
CDR3 protein: CASSRDENQPQHF
CDR3 DNA: TGTGCCAGCAGTCGGGACGAAAATCAGCCCCAGCATTTT

D gene: NA
V gene: TRBV7-2
clone size: many
J gene: TRBJ2-5
CDR3 protein: CASSPSTGGQETQYF
CDR3 DNA: TGTGCCAGCAGCCCATCAACAGGAGGGCAAGAGACCCAGTACTTC

D gene: NA
V gene: TRBV7-2
clone size: NA
J gene: TRBJ1-1
CDR3 protein: CASSFLFGAGTEAFF
CDR3 DNA: TGTGCCAGCAGCTTTCTTTTTGGGGCGGGCACTGAAGCTTTCTTT

D gene: NA
V gene: TRBV6-1
clone size: many
J gene: TRBJ1-2
CDR3 protein: CASKVGGRTNYGYTF
CDR3 DNA: TGTGCCAGCAAAGTCGGCGGCAGAACTAACTATGGCTACACCTTC

D gene: NA
V gene: TRBV28
clone size: many
J gene: TRBJ1-2
CDR3 protein: CASTPPTGTVNYGYTF
CDR3 DNA: TGTGCCAGCACCCCTCCGACCGGGACTGTTAACTATGGCTACACCTTC

D gene: NA
V gene: TRBV6-1
clone size: NA
J gene: TRBJ1-5
CDR3 protein: CASSGEDQPQHF
CDR3 DNA: TGTGCCAGCAGTGGGGAAGACCAGCCCCAGCATTTT

D gene: NA
V gene: TRBV7-2
clone size: NA
J gene: TRBJ1-1
CDR3 protein: CASSLKSVTEAFF
CDR3 DNA: TGTGCCAGCAGCTTAAAGTCCGTCACTGAAGCTTTCTTT

D gene: TRBD1
V gene: TRBV6-1
clone size: NA
J gene: TRBJ2-5
CDR3 protein: CASSPTGGLETQYF
CDR3 DNA: TGTGCCAGCAGCCCTACAGGGGGATTGGAGACCCAGTACTTC

D gene: NA
V gene: TRBV20-1
clone size: many
J gene: TRBJ1-2
CDR3 protein: CSAREPALVYGYTF
CDR3 DNA: TGCAGTGCTAGAGAGCCAGCTCTAGTCTATGGCTACACCTTC

D gene: NA
V gene: TRBV20-1
clone size: NA
J gene: TRBJ1-2
CDR3 protein: CSAPRRGRGFDGYTF
CDR3 DNA: TGCAGTGCGCCCCGCCGGGGGCGGGGGTTCGATGGCTACACCTTC

D gene: NA
V gene: TRBV20-1
clone size: NA
J gene: TRBJ1-1
CDR3 protein: CSARGWGRGTEAFF
CDR3 DNA: TGCAGTGCTAGAGGTTGGGGGCGAGGCACTGAAGCTTTCTTT

D gene: TRBD2
V gene: TRBV12-3/TRBV12-4
clone size: many
J gene: TRBJ2-2
CDR3 protein: CASSLRGGRNTGELFF
CDR3 DNA: TGTGCCAGCAGTTTGCGGGGGGGCCGGAACACCGGGGAGCTGTTTTTT

D gene: NA
V gene: TRBV6-2/TRBV6-3
clone size: NA
J gene: TRBJ1-6
CDR3 protein: CASSLGWRELMGNSPLHF
CDR3 DNA: TGTGCCAGCAGTCTCGGATGGCGGGAGTTGATGGGTAATTCACCCCTCCACTTT

D gene: TRBD1
V gene: TRBV20-1
clone size: NA
J gene: TRBJ1-1
CDR3 protein: CSARRPGQGWTEAFF
CDR3 DNA: TGCAGTGCTAGAAGGCCGGGACAGGGGTGGACTGAAGCTTTCTTT

D gene: TRBD2
V gene: TRBV11-1
clone size: many
J gene: TRBJ2-7
CDR3 protein: CASSLVGLAGVYEQYF
CDR3 DNA: TGTGCCAGCAGCTTAGTTGGACTAGCGGGGGTGTACGAGCAGTACTTC

D gene: NA
V gene: TRBV6-1
clone size: NA
J gene: TRBJ1-1
CDR3 protein: CASSEVESWTEAFF
CDR3 DNA: TGTGCCAGCAGTGAAGTAGAGAGTTGGACTGAAGCTTTCTTT

D gene: NA
V gene: TRBV14
clone size: many
J gene: TRBJ2-5
CDR3 protein: CASSQKGKTQYF
CDR3 DNA: TGTGCCAGCAGCCAAAAGGGAAAGACCCAGTACTTC

D gene: NA
V gene: TRBV2
clone size: many
J gene: TRBJ1-2
CDR3 protein: CASGLGFNYGYTF
CDR3 DNA: TGTGCCAGCGGCCTTGGCTTTAACTATGGCTACACCTTC

D gene: NA
V gene: TRBV7-2
clone size: few
J gene: TRBJ2-7
CDR3 protein: CASSLVGKGDYEQYF
CDR3 DNA: TGTGCCAGCAGCTTAGTAGGGAAGGGGGACTACGAGCAGTACTTC

D gene: NA
V gene: TRBV12-3/TRBV12-4
clone size: many
J gene: TRBJ1-5
CDR3 protein: CASSSRVQPQHF
CDR3 DNA: TGTGCCAGCAGTTCACGCGTCCAGCCCCAGCATTTT

D gene: NA
V gene: TRBV27
clone size: many
J gene: TRBJ1-1
CDR3 protein: CASSFSRRAEAFF
CDR3 DNA: TGTGCCAGCAGTTTTTCCAGGCGGGCTGAAGCTTTCTTT